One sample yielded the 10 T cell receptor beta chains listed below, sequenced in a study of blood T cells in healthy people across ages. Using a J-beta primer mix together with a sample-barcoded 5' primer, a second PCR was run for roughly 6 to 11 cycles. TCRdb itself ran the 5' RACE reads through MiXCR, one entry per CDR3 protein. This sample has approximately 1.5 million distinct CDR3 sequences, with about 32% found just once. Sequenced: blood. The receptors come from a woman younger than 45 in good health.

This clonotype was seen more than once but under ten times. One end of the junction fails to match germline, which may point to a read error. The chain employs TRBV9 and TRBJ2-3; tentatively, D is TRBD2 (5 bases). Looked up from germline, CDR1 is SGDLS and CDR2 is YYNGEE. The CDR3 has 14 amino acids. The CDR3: CANSGTGIPDTQYF. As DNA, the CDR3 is TGTGCCAACAGCGGCACCGGGATCCCAGATACGCAGTATTTT.

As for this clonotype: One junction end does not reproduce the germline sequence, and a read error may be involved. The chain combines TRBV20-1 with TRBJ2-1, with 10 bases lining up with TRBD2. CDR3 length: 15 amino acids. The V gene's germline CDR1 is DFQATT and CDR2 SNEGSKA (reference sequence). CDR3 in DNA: TGCAGTGCCTTGACCAGGGGGACTAGCGTACCTGAGCAGTGCTTC. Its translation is CSALTRGTSVPEQCF.

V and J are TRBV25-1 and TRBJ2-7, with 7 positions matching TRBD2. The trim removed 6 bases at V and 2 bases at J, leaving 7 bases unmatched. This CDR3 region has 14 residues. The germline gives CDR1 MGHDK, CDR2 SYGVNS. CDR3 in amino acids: CASREVGGAYEQYF. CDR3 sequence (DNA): TGTGCCAGCAGGGAAGTGGGGGGGGCCTACGAGCAGTACTTC.

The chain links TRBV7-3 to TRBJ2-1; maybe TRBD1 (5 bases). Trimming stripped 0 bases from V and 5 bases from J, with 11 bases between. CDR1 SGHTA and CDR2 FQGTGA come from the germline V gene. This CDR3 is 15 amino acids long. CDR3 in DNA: TGTGCCAGCAGCTTAACTGCGAGACAGAACAATGAGCAGTTCTTC. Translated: CASSLTARQNNEQFF.

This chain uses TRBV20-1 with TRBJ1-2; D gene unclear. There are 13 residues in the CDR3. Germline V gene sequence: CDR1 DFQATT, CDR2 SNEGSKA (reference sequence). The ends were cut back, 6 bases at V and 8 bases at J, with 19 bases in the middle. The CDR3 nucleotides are TGCAGTGCAACCGGACTCCCCGCCGGGGGCTACACCTTC. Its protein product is CSATGLPAGGYTF.

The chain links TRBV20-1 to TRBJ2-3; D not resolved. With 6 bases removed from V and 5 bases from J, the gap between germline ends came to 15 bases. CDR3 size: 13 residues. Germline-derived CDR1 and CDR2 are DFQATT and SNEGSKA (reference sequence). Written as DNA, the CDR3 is TGCAGTGCCCCCGGGTACATACGAGATACGCAGTATTTT. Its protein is CSAPGYIRDTQYF.

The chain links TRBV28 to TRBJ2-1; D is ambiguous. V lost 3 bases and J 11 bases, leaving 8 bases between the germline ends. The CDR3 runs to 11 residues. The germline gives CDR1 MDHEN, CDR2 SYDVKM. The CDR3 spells CASSLSQQQFF. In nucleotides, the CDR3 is TGTGCCAGCAGTTTGTCGCAGCAGCAGTTCTTC.

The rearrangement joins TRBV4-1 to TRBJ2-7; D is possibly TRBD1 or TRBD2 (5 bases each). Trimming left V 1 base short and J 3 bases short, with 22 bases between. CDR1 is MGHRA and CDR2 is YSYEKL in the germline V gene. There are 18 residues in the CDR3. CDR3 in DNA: TGCGCCAGCAGCCAAGTTCGACTCGGGACCCAATCAGGCTACGAGCAGTACTTC. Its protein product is CASSQVRLGTQSGYEQYF.

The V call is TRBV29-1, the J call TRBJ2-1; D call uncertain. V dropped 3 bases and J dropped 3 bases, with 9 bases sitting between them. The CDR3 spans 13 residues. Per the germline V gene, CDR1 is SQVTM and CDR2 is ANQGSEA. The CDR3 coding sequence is TGCAGCGTTGACGGCGGTATCTACAATGAGCAGTTCTTC. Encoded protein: CSVDGGIYNEQFF.

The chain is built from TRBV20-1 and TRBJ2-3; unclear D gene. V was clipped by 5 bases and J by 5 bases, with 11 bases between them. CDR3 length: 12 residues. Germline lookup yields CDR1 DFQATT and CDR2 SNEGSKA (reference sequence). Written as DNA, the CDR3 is TGCAGTGCTCGGTTGACTGGAGATACGCAGTATTTT. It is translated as CSARLTGDTQYF.